A selection of T cell receptor beta chains follows, all from one sample in a study of blood T cell repertoires in COVID-19. Here immunoSEQ multiplex PCR was the method, and the copy in TCRdb shows in-frame clones only, minus some. This table holds fewer than 450,000 clones, more than 70% found once. The source material was peripheral blood. The origin of the receptors is a woman between 45 and 65 years old with COVID-19, enrolled during active disease. Each CDR3 is given with its conserved first and last residue. Fields, in order: V gene, D gene, clone size, J gene, CDR3 length, CDR3 DNA, CDR3 protein. A D gene is named only where the DNA matches it firmly. Only part of the rows carry a size: once, few, many, or a class if the clone is expanded.

v_gene: TRBV18
d_gene: TRBD2
abundance: -
j_gene: TRBJ2-1
len: 15
CDR3nt: TGTGCCAGCTCACCAGCGACTAGCGGGGGAGATGAGCAGTTCTTC
CDR3aa: CASSPATSGGDEQFF

v_gene: TRBV13
d_gene: TRBD1
abundance: -
j_gene: TRBJ1-1
len: 17
CDR3nt: TGTGCCAGCAGCTTAATCCCGGGACAGGGCTGGAACACTGAAGCTTTCTTT
CDR3aa: CASSLIPGQGWNTEAFF

v_gene: TRBV4-1
d_gene: TRBD1
abundance: -
j_gene: TRBJ1-5
len: 15
CDR3nt: TGCGCCAGCAGCCAAGATTACAGGGGAGGACAGCCCCAGCATTTT
CDR3aa: CASSQDYRGGQPQHF

v_gene: TRBV7-9
d_gene: TRBD1
abundance: -
j_gene: TRBJ1-1
len: 13
CDR3nt: TGTGCCAGCAGCTTCCGACAGGGGGCTGAAGCTTTCTTT
CDR3aa: CASSFRQGAEAFF

v_gene: TRBV6-4
d_gene: TRBD1
abundance: once
j_gene: TRBJ2-1
len: 15
CDR3nt: TGTGCCAGCAGTGCAACGGGACAGGGGTTCCATGAGCAGTTCTTC
CDR3aa: CASSATGQGFHEQFF

v_gene: TRBV7-8
d_gene: -
abundance: -
j_gene: TRBJ1-4
len: 14
CDR3nt: TGTGCCAGCACATCATCAAGGGGAGGTGAAAAACTGTTTTTT
CDR3aa: CASTSSRGGEKLFF

v_gene: TRBV4-1
d_gene: TRBD1
abundance: -
j_gene: TRBJ2-3
len: 15
CDR3nt: TGCGCCAGCAGCCAAACCGGGACAGGGGGAGATACGCAGTATTTT
CDR3aa: CASSQTGTGGDTQYF

v_gene: TRBV28
d_gene: -
abundance: -
j_gene: TRBJ1-5
len: 16
CDR3nt: TGTGCCAGCAGTTTAAGGGCAGGGCATAGCAATCAGCCCCAGCATTTT
CDR3aa: CASSLRAGHSNQPQHF

v_gene: TRBV6-5
d_gene: TRBD2
abundance: -
j_gene: TRBJ2-7
len: 13
CDR3nt: TGTGCCAGCGGATCGGGGGGGCCCTACGAGCAGTACTTC
CDR3aa: CASGSGGPYEQYF

v_gene: TRBV28
d_gene: -
abundance: -
j_gene: TRBJ2-1
len: 16
CDR3nt: TGTGCCAGCAGTTTCACAGGGCGGAACTCCTACAATGAGCAGTTCTTC
CDR3aa: CASSFTGRNSYNEQFF

v_gene: TRBV5-1
d_gene: -
abundance: -
j_gene: TRBJ2-3
len: 12
CDR3nt: TGCGCCAGCAGCTTGGCTGCAGATACGCAGTATTTT
CDR3aa: CASSLAADTQYF

v_gene: TRBV11-2
d_gene: TRBD1
abundance: -
j_gene: TRBJ2-7
len: 18
CDR3nt: TGTGCCAGCAGCTTATTGGGGACCGGGACAGAAGACTCCTACGAGCAGTACTTC
CDR3aa: CASSLLGTGTEDSYEQYF

v_gene: TRBV3-1/TRBV3-2
d_gene: -
abundance: -
j_gene: TRBJ1-5
len: 14
CDR3nt: TGTGCCAGCAGCCCGACGAGGAAAGATCAGCCCCAGCATTTT
CDR3aa: CASSPTRKDQPQHF

v_gene: TRBV4-1
d_gene: TRBD1
abundance: -
j_gene: TRBJ1-5
len: 14
CDR3nt: TGCGCCAGCAGCCCCCGGGACAGGGGACAGCCCCAGCATTTT
CDR3aa: CASSPRDRGQPQHF

v_gene: TRBV24-1
d_gene: TRBD1
abundance: -
j_gene: TRBJ2-7
len: 14
CDR3nt: TGTGCCACCAGGCCCGACAGGGCCCGGGACGAGCAGTACTTC
CDR3aa: CATRPDRARDEQYF

v_gene: TRBV10-3
d_gene: TRBD1
abundance: -
j_gene: TRBJ2-7
len: 13
CDR3nt: TGTGCCATAGCCCCGGACAGGGCCGTCGAGCAGTACTTC
CDR3aa: CAIAPDRAVEQYF

v_gene: TRBV9
d_gene: TRBD2
abundance: -
j_gene: TRBJ2-1
len: 16
CDR3nt: TGTGCCAGCAGCGTAGAGTCTAGCGGGGGAGTTAATGAGCAGTTCTTC
CDR3aa: CASSVESSGGVNEQFF

v_gene: TRBV5-1
d_gene: TRBD1
abundance: few
j_gene: TRBJ1-1
len: 16
CDR3nt: TGCGCCAGCAGCTCCTTCAGGGGGCAGGGGAACACTGAAGCTTTCTTT
CDR3aa: CASSSFRGQGNTEAFF

v_gene: TRBV19
d_gene: -
abundance: -
j_gene: TRBJ1-2
len: 12
CDR3nt: TGTGCCAGTCTCGGGGCTAACTATGGCTACACCTTC
CDR3aa: CASLGANYGYTF